The 8 T cell receptor beta chains below come from one sample, sequenced in a study. Cells sorted as Tregs were CD4+, CD25+ and CD127-/low. TCRdb called the 5' RACE reads again in MiXCR, with one record for every CDR3 protein. Among approximately 50,000 distinct CDR3 sequences, about 28% were seen once, and the ten largest hold roughly 2.2%. The sequenced sample was tumor-infiltrating Tregs sorted from the breast tumor. The receptors come from a female donor with breast cancer.

The V and J genes are TRBV15 and TRBJ2-1, with D possibly being TRBD1 (5 bases). The CDR3 is made up of 16 amino acids. CDR1 and CDR2 (germline): LNHNV, YYDKDF (reference sequence). V lost 0 bases and J lost 0, with 9 bases in between. Here the CDR3 reads CATSRDTGVSYNEQFF. In DNA, the CDR3 is TGTGCCACCAGCAGAGATACAGGAGTCTCCTACAATGAGCAGTTCTTC.

A few counts support this clonotype. This chain joins TRBV7-2 and TRBJ2-3; D is possibly TRBD1 (6 bases). CDR1 is SGHTA and CDR2 is FQGNSA in the germline V gene. The CDR3 covers 14 residues. V gave up 2 bases and J gave up 5 bases, with 11 bases separating them. DNA for the CDR3: TGTGCCAGCAGCTTAAGGGGGAGTGGAGATACGCAGTATTTT. Amino acid sequence: CASSLRGSGDTQYF.

This clonotype was picked up a small number of times. V is TRBV29-1 and J is TRBJ1-2, with TRBD1 as a possible D gene (5 bases). The CDR3 contains 12 residues. Germline-derived CDR1 and CDR2 are SQVTM and ANQGSEA. V lost 7 bases to trimming and J lost 3 bases, with 12 bases between them. CDR3 DNA: TGCAGCGCCCCAGGGCACGACTATGGCTACACCTTC. Protein product: CSAPGHDYGYTF.

Many counts were recorded for this clonotype. This rearrangement joins TRBV27 to TRBJ2-7, with 9 bases identical to TRBD1. Germline values: CDR1 MNHEY, CDR2 SMNVEV (reference sequence). CDR3 length equals 15 residues. V lost 6 bases and J lost 7; bases outside the gene matches: 13. The CDR3 loop reads CASRSTGTGQGEQYF. The CDR3 DNA reads as TGTGCCAGCAGATCCACCGGGACAGGGCAAGGGGAGCAGTACTTC.

The V call is TRBV6-6, the J call TRBJ2-5, with D possibly being TRBD1 (6 bases). CDR1 and CDR2 from the germline V gene are MNHNY and SVGAGI (reference sequence). V lost 7 bases and J lost 5, with 17 bases in between. The CDR3 is made up of 14 amino acids. The CDR3 loop reads CASKNRVLGETQYF. The CDR3 nucleotides read TGTGCCAGCAAGAACAGGGTTTTGGGGGAGACCCAGTACTTC.

Many counts were recorded for this clonotype. The rearrangement uses TRBV6-2 or TRBV6-3 and TRBJ1-2, with 7 positions matching TRBD1. V lost 2 bases and J lost 10; bases outside the gene matches: 16. Germline V lookup: CDR1 MNHEY, CDR2 SVGEGT. The CDR3 spans 16 residues. The CDR3 loop reads CASSYPLGQEYGYYTF. CDR3 DNA: TGTGCCAGCAGTTACCCCCTCGGACAGGAATATGGCTACTACACCTTC.

This clonotype has a count of ten or more. The chain employs TRBV7-9 and TRBJ2-4; no clear D. From germline, CDR1 is SEHNR and CDR2 FQNEAQ (reference sequence). V was pared by 2 bases and J by 2 bases, with 7 bases between. The CDR3 totals 14 residues. The CDR3 nucleotides read TGTGCCAGCAGCTTACGTGATACCAAAAACATTCAGTACTTC. Translation: CASSLRDTKNIQYF. Full variable domain (remainder filled in from reference TRBV7-9 and TRBJ2-4): DTGVSQNPRHKITKRGQNVTFRCDPISEHNRLYWYRQTLGQGPEFLTYFQNEAQLEKSRLLSDRFSAERPKGSFSTLEIQRTEQGDSAMYLCASSLRDTKNIQYFGAGTRLSVL.

By sample fraction, this clonotype is medium-sized. The chain links TRBV4-3 to TRBJ1-1, with 7 positions matching TRBD1. Germline lookup yields CDR1 LGHNA and CDR2 YSLEER. The CDR3 is 13 amino acids. V lost 4 bases and J lost 3; bases outside the gene matches: 2. CDR3 region: CASSRQGYTEAFF. The CDR3 bases are TGCGCCAGCAGCCGACAGGGTTACACTGAAGCTTTCTTT.